This TCR beta chain was observed in a study of blood T cell repertoires in COVID-19. Germline CDR1 is SEHNR and CDR2 is FQNEAQ (reference sequence). CDR3 length: 16 amino acids. J was trimmed by 7 bases and V by 5 bases; bases with no gene match: 7. A note on this clone: Other DNA sequences in the sample encode the same CDR3.

Libraries were prepared by immunoSEQ multiplex PCR; TCRdb keeps only in-frame clonotypes and omits some of them. The table shows around 120,000 clones, with 88% occurring only once. This chain joins TRBV7-9 and TRBJ1-6; 11 positions agree with TRBD1. The receptor was derived from a human donor in a cohort sampled during active COVID-19. Sequenced input: peripheral blood. CDR3 bases: TGTGCCAGCAGCCCTGGACAGGGGGCAAACAATTCACCCCTCCACTTT. It encodes CASSPGQGANNSPLHF.